This T cell receptor beta chain stems from a study of blood T cell repertoires in COVID-19. Overall study: Researchers got acute and convalescent COVID-19 samples from the United States, Italy and Spain.

In the authors' workflow: The assay estimated nucleated cells by amplifying reference gene primers. The method was immunoSEQ multiplex PCR; TCRdb's version includes in-frame clones alone and lacks a portion of them. V and J calls plus clone size are reproduced from that table; the DNA served to infer D and trimming. The sample lists tens of thousands of clones; 78% were seen once. This clone occurred once. V shed 3 bases, J shed 4 bases, and the junction held 17 bases outside the gene matches. Germline V gene data show CDR1 as KGHSH and CDR2 as LQKENI. CDR3 length equals 19 residues. V usage is TRBV18 and J usage is TRBJ2-3; TRBD2 matches 9 bases. Sequenced: peripheral blood. The clonotype was recovered from a human donor in a cohort sampled during active COVID-19. As DNA, the CDR3 is TGTGCCAGCTCACCGCTGACTCTGACGGGCGGGAGGGCCGCAGATACGCAGTATTTT. It is translated as CASSPLTLTGGRAADTQYF.